These T cell receptor beta chains were read from a single sample in a study of blood T cell repertoires in COVID-19. TCRdb's copy holds only in-frame clones and misses some; the assay was immunoSEQ multiplex PCR. The repertoire has 130,000 to 150,000 clones, about three quarters of them found once; the top ten carry around 13%. Sequenced material: peripheral blood. The receptors come from a man older than 75 with acute or convalescent COVID-19. Each CDR3 is given with its conserved first and last residue. A D gene is named only where the DNA matches it firmly. Size tells how often a clone was seen (once, few, many) or the class of an expanded clone, and some rows leave it out.

V gene	CDR3 length	D gene	clone size	J gene	CDR3 protein	CDR3 DNA
TRBV11-2	14	-	-	TRBJ2-2	CASSLQRNTGELFF	TGTGCCAGCAGCTTACAGCGGAACACCGGGGAGCTGTTTTTT
TRBV18	21	TRBD2	-	TRBJ2-5	CASSPPARGASRGRYQETQYF	TGTGCCAGCTCACCACCGGCGCGGGGGGCCTCTAGAGGTCGGTACCAAGAGACCCAGTACTTC
TRBV24-1	14	-	-	TRBJ2-7	CATSDLTGLYEQYF	TGTGCCACCAGTGATCTCACAGGGCTCTACGAGCAGTACTTC
TRBV4-1	15	-	once	TRBJ1-1	CASSQVAVGNTEAFF	TGCGCCAGCAGCCAGGTAGCCGTCGGGAACACTGAAGCTTTCTTT
TRBV27	16	TRBD2	-	TRBJ2-3	CASSKRGGALTDTQYF	TGTGCCAGCAGTAAGCGCGGGGGGGCCTTGACAGATACGCAGTATTTT
TRBV21-1	20	-	-	TRBJ2-6	CASSKWGQKGRKQGANVLTF	TGTGCCAGCAGCAAATGGGGTCAGAAAGGGAGGAAGCAGGGGGCCAACGTCCTGACTTTC
TRBV7-3	16	TRBD2	-	TRBJ2-1	CASSLAGTSGGYEQFF	TGTGCCAGCAGCTTAGCTGGGACTAGCGGGGGATATGAGCAGTTCTTC
TRBV11-2	13	TRBD2	-	TRBJ2-1	CASRGRGYNEQFF	TGTGCCAGCAGAGGGCGGGGGTACAATGAGCAGTTCTTC
TRBV2	13	-	many	TRBJ1-4	CASSGVENEKLFF	TGTGCCAGCAGTGGCGTGGAGAATGAAAAACTGTTTTTT
TRBV4-3	17	-	-	TRBJ1-4	CASSQGRGESTNEKLFF	TGCGCCAGCAGCCAAGGACGCGGGGAGTCAACTAATGAAAAACTGTTTTTT
TRBV19	17	TRBD1	-	TRBJ2-1	CASSIDSGQGTYNEQFF	TGTGCCAGTAGTATAGACTCGGGACAGGGAACCTACAATGAGCAGTTCTTC
TRBV9	15	-	-	TRBJ1-5	CASSPPVVSNQPQHF	TGTGCCAGCAGCCCCCCGGTCGTCAGCAATCAGCCCCAGCATTTT
TRBV5-1	14	-	-	TRBJ1-2	CASSLAGDRSRYTF	TGCGCCAGCAGCTTGGCCGGGGATCGAAGCCGCTACACCTTC
TRBV7-9	16	TRBD1	-	TRBJ2-5	CASSGTGGRRGKTQYF	TGTGCCAGCAGCGGGACAGGGGGCAGGAGAGGAAAGACCCAGTACTTC
TRBV5-1	16	-	-	TRBJ2-2	CASSRRQATNTGELFF	TGCGCCAGCAGCAGGAGACAGGCGACGAACACCGGGGAGCTGTTTTTT
TRBV4-3	16	TRBD2	-	TRBJ2-3	CASSQVGPSGTDTQYF	TGCGCCAGCAGCCAAGTAGGCCCTAGCGGGACAGATACGCAGTATTTT
TRBV12-3/TRBV12-4	13	-	-	TRBJ1-1	CASSPTANTEAFF	TGTGCCAGCAGCCCGACAGCGAACACTGAAGCTTTCTTT
TRBV6-6	14	TRBD1	-	TRBJ2-7	CASRGQRGGYEQYF	TGTGCCAGCAGGGGACAGAGGGGTGGATACGAGCAGTACTTC
TRBV4-3	18	TRBD2	-	TRBJ2-3	CASSQGAGGTLSTDTQYF	TGCGCCAGCAGCCAAGGCGCGGGGGGCACGTTAAGCACAGATACGCAGTATTTT
TRBV6-5	14	TRBD1	-	TRBJ1-1	CASSFTTGATEAFF	TGTGCCAGCAGTTTTACGACAGGGGCTACTGAAGCTTTCTTT
TRBV12-3/TRBV12-4	12	-	-	TRBJ2-3	CASTLLADTQYF	TGTGCCAGCACCTTGCTGGCCGATACGCAGTATTTT
TRBV6-4	15	TRBD1	-	TRBJ2-1	CASSDSGTGGNEQFF	TGTGCCAGCAGTGACTCCGGGACAGGGGGCAATGAGCAGTTCTTC
TRBV28	15	-	-	TRBJ1-1	CASSLYTGRITEAFF	TGTGCCAGCAGTTTATACACAGGGCGGATCACTGAAGCTTTCTTT
TRBV6-6	15	TRBD2	-	TRBJ2-2	CASSASGGAFGELFF	TGTGCCAGCAGTGCTAGCGGGGGGGCCTTCGGGGAGCTGTTTTTT
TRBV6-5	14	TRBD1	-	TRBJ1-5	CASSPGQGGQPQHF	TGTGCCAGCAGCCCGGGACAGGGTGGTCAGCCCCAGCATTTT
TRBV24-1	14	-	-	TRBJ1-2	CATSDPGSNYGYTF	TGTGCCACCAGTGATCCAGGCTCGAACTATGGCTACACCTTC
TRBV18	14	-	-	TRBJ1-1	CASSPQGLGTEAFF	TGTGCCAGCTCACCCCAGGGGTTGGGCACTGAAGCTTTCTTT
TRBV6-5	13	-	-	TRBJ2-2	CASSYRVTGELFF	TGTGCCAGCTCCTACCGGGTCACCGGGGAGCTGTTTTTT
TRBV18	14	-	-	TRBJ1-1	CASSPLRSETEAFF	TGTGCCAGCTCACCACTTAGATCTGAGACTGAAGCTTTCTTT
TRBV9	15	-	once	TRBJ2-2	CASSVGNSKGGELFF	TGTGCCAGCAGCGTCGGGAATAGTAAGGGCGGGGAGCTGTTTTTT
TRBV28	16	TRBD2	-	TRBJ2-2	CASSLVTSGATGELFF	TGTGCCAGCAGTTTAGTGACTAGCGGGGCCACCGGGGAGCTGTTTTTT
TRBV27	15	TRBD1	-	TRBJ2-3	CASSPGRTGTDTQYF	TGTGCCAGCAGTCCAGGGCGGACAGGGACAGATACGCAGTATTTT
TRBV3-1/TRBV3-2	15	TRBD2	-	TRBJ2-1	CASSQAGGRGNEQFF	TGTGCCAGCAGTCAAGCGGGGGGCCGAGGGAATGAGCAGTTCTTC
TRBV27	13	-	few	TRBJ1-1	CASSSTSTIAAFF	TGTGCCAGCAGCTCCACCTCGACAATAGCGGCTTTCTTT
TRBV2	15	-	-	TRBJ2-7	CASSKGWGPHYEQYF	TGTGCCAGCAGTAAAGGGTGGGGCCCTCACTACGAGCAGTACTTC
TRBV10-2	14	TRBD1	-	TRBJ2-2	CASSGTGATGELFF	TGCGCCAGCAGTGGGACAGGGGCCACCGGGGAGCTGTTTTTT
TRBV6-5	13	-	-	TRBJ1-1	CASSRQEDTEAFF	TGTGCCAGCAGTAGACAGGAGGACACTGAAGCTTTCTTT
TRBV6-2/TRBV6-3	16	TRBD1	-	TRBJ2-2	CASSYEGGTGPVELFF	TGTGCCAGCAGTTACGAAGGGGGGACAGGACCAGTGGAGCTGTTTTTT
TRBV5-1	13	TRBD1	once	TRBJ1-5	CASRQGVGQPQHF	TGCGCCAGCAGACAGGGGGTCGGTCAGCCCCAGCATTTT
TRBV2	13	-	-	TRBJ2-3	CASTDSNTDTQYF	TGTGCCAGCACGGACAGTAACACAGATACGCAGTATTTT
TRBV18	14	-	-	TRBJ2-7	CASSQSGRAYEQYF	TGTGCCAGCTCACAAAGTGGCAGGGCCTACGAGCAGTACTTC
TRBV3-1/TRBV3-2	13	-	-	TRBJ1-5	CASSQARDQPQHF	TGTGCCAGCAGCCAAGCGCGGGATCAGCCCCAGCATTTT
TRBV2	14	-	-	TRBJ1-4	CASTRTNQGEKLFF	TGTGCCAGCACTAGGACTAACCAAGGTGAAAAACTGTTTTTT
TRBV19	15	TRBD1	-	TRBJ1-2	CASSGHRGSNYGYTF	TGTGCCAGTAGTGGACACAGGGGTTCCAACTATGGCTACACCTTC
TRBV7-9	12	-	-	TRBJ1-6	CASSLERGSLHF	TGTGCCAGCAGCTTAGAGAGGGGGTCGCTCCACTTT
TRBV12-3/TRBV12-4	12	-	-	TRBJ1-1	CASSFKGRGAFF	TGTGCCAGCAGTTTTAAGGGCCGGGGGGCTTTCTTT
TRBV5-1	14	-	-	TRBJ1-2	CASSLGSGGDGYTF	TGCGCCAGCAGCTTGGGAAGCGGGGGCGATGGCTACACCTTC
TRBV18	15	-	-	TRBJ2-7	CASSPEQGGRGEQYF	TGTGCCAGCTCACCGGAACAGGGCGGTCGGGGCGAGCAGTACTTC
TRBV24-1	14	-	few	TRBJ2-3	CATSEEQGKDTQYF	TGTGCCACCAGTGAAGAACAGGGAAAAGATACGCAGTATTTT
TRBV5-1	16	TRBD2	-	TRBJ2-1	CASSLGSSGGYNEQFF	TGCGCCAGCAGCTTGGGGTCGAGCGGGGGTTACAATGAGCAGTTCTTC
TRBV7-2	13	TRBD1	-	TRBJ2-7	CASSMGQRYEQYF	TGTGCCAGCAGCATGGGACAGCGATACGAGCAGTACTTC
TRBV24-1	15	TRBD1	-	TRBJ2-5	CATSDYRGTQETQYF	TGTGCCACCAGTGACTACAGGGGAACCCAAGAGACCCAGTACTTC
TRBV4-3	18	-	-	TRBJ2-6	CASSQGGRPSSGANVLTF	TGCGCCAGCAGCCAAGGAGGCAGACCGAGCTCTGGGGCCAACGTCCTGACTTTC
TRBV28	12	-	-	TRBJ2-3	CASSSMSDTQYF	TGTGCCAGCAGTTCAATGTCAGATACGCAGTATTTT
TRBV7-2	15	TRBD1	few	TRBJ2-5	CASSPGTGPQETQYF	TGTGCCAGCAGCCCCGGGACAGGGCCACAAGAGACCCAGTACTTC